The present TCR beta chain was sequenced within a study of blood T cells in healthy people across ages. The sample, roughly 9.5 milliliters of peripheral blood, was drawn from each donor. Trimming removed 6 bases from V and 7 bases from J, with 19 bases in between. The CDR3 contains 15 residues. The germline V gene has CDR1 MNHEY and CDR2 SVGEGT. Together with a sample-barcoded 5' primer, a J-beta primer mix was included in a second PCR lasting roughly 6 to 12 cycles. TCRdb reprocessed the 5' RACE reads via MiXCR and lists one record per CDR3 protein. The sample consists of over 1,200,000 distinct CDR3 sequences, 59% of them appearing once.

Sequenced input: blood. The receptor was isolated from a man between 18 and 35 years old in good health. The chain combines TRBV6-2 or TRBV6-3 with TRBJ1-5; D is uncertain. CDR3 residues: CASRTRAASRQPQHF. As DNA, the CDR3 is TGTGCCAGCAGAACCCGGGCAGCATCAAGGCAGCCCCAGCATTTT.